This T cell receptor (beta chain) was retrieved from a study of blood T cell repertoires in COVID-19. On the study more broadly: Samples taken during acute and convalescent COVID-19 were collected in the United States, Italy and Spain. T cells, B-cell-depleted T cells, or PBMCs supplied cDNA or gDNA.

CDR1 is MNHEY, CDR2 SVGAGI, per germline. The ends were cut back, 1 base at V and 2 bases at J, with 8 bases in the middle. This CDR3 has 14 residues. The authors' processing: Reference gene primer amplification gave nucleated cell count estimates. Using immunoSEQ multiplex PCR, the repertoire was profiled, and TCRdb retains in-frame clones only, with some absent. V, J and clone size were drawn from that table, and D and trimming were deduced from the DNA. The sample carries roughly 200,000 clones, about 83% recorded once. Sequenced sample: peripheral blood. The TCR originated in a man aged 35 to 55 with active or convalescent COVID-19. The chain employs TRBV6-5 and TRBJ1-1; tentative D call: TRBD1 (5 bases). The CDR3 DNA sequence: TGTGCCAGCAGTTACTTGGGGACTAACACTGAAGCTTTCTTT. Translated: CASSYLGTNTEAFF.